Below are 25 T cell receptor beta chains sequenced from a single sample in a study of blood T cells in healthy people across ages. A second about 6 to 11 cycle PCR used barcoded and J-beta primers. Using its own MiXCR run on the 5' RACE reads, TCRdb lists one record per CDR3 protein. Of about 640,000 distinct CDR3 sequences in the sample, approximately 30% were seen once. Sequencing input: blood. These receptors came from a woman older than 75 in good health.

This clonotype occurred many times. This chain joins TRBV5-1 and TRBJ2-7; 7 bases fit TRBD1. The CDR3 covers 14 residues. Looked up from germline, CDR1 is SGHRS and CDR2 is YFSETQ. The trim removed 1 base at V and 3 bases at J, leaving 4 bases unmatched. CDR3 nucleotides: TGCGCCAGCAGCTTGAGGCAGGGGGACTACGAGCAGTACTTC. It codes for CASSLRQGDYEQYF.

This clonotype showed up just a few times. The CDR3 protein is CASSQVEGYQETQYF. The CDR3 nucleotides read TGTGCCAGCAGCCAAGTTGAAGGGTACCAAGAGACCCAGTACTTC. V usage is TRBV14 and J usage is TRBJ2-5; the D is unclear. V lost 1 base, J lost 0 bases, and 9 bases lay in between. Germline-derived CDR1 and CDR2 are SGHDN and FVKESK. This CDR3 region has 15 residues.

This clonotype was counted many times. In DNA, the CDR3 is TGTGCCAGCAGCCCGTCGACAGGGTACAACGAGCAGTACTTC. This codes for CASSPSTGYNEQYF. The V gene is TRBV5-5, the J gene TRBJ2-7; 7 positions agree with TRBD1. V lost 4 bases to trimming and J lost 5 bases; unmatched junction nucleotides: 9. Germline loops: CDR1 SGHKS, CDR2 YYEKEE (reference sequence). The CDR3 extends over 14 amino acids.

This clonotype occurred many times. The chain has TRBV15 and TRBJ2-3; D is undetermined. In germline, CDR1 is LNHNV, CDR2 YYDKDF (reference sequence). Trimming removed 0 bases from V and 5 bases from J, with 9 bases in between. CDR3 length: 14 amino acids. This chain's CDR3 is CATSRDFLQDTQYF. The CDR3, as DNA: TGTGCCACCAGCAGAGATTTTTTACAAGATACGCAGTATTTT.

The gene calls are TRBV7-2 and TRBJ2-4; D remains unclear. Germline values: CDR1 SGHTA, CDR2 FQGNSA. The ends were cut back, 3 bases at V and 6 bases at J, with 6 bases in the middle. The CDR3 runs to 12 residues. The DNA for the CDR3 is TGTGCCAGCAGCTTGGCTGCAAACATTCAGTACTTC. Translated, it gives CASSLAANIQYF.

This clonotype was recorded many times. The chain has TRBV5-1 and TRBJ2-3; no clear D. V gave up 1 base and J gave up 0 bases, with 9 bases separating them. Germline V gives CDR1 SGHRS, CDR2 YFSETQ. This CDR3 spans 15 amino acids. CDR3 nucleotide sequence: TGCGCCAGCAGCTTGATTGGCTACAGCACAGATACGCAGTATTTT. Encoded protein: CASSLIGYSTDTQYF.

The sample holds many counts of this clonotype. The chain is built from TRBV6-2 or TRBV6-3 and TRBJ2-1, with TRBD1 identical over 7 bases. Per germline, CDR1 MNHEY and CDR2 SVGEGT. The CDR3 covers 14 residues. The V and J ends lost 6 bases and 6 bases, in that order; junction bases with no gene match: 8. This CDR3 is CASRRSGGPNEQFF. The CDR3 bases are TGTGCCAGCAGAAGGTCAGGGGGTCCCAATGAGCAGTTCTTC.

The gene calls are TRBV7-9 and TRBJ2-1; perhaps TRBD2 as D (6 bases). CDR1 is SEHNR, CDR2 FQNEAQ, per germline (reference sequence). The CDR3 sequence is 15 residues long. The V gene lost 0 bases and the J gene lost 8 bases, with 14 bases spanning the gap. CDR3 sequence: CASSLAGGLGHEQFF. CDR3 nucleotide sequence: TGTGCCAGCAGCTTAGCGGGAGGACTCGGGCATGAGCAGTTCTTC. Together with reference TRBV7-9 and TRBJ2-1, the CDR3 gives the full variable domain: DTGVSQNPRHKITKRGQNVTFRCDPISEHNRLYWYRQTLGQGPEFLTYFQNEAQLEKSRLLSDRFSAERPKGSFSTLEIQRTEQGDSAMYLCASSLAGGLGHEQFFGPGTRLTVL.

This clonotype was recorded at least ten times. The chain links TRBV20-1 to TRBJ1-2; D gene uncertain. The germline gives CDR1 DFQATT, CDR2 SNEGSKA (reference sequence). CDR3 length: 14 residues. V was clipped by 0 bases and J by 7 bases, with 15 bases between them. The CDR3 DNA reads TGCAGTGCTAGAGATCAACCGGGGTTCAGTGGCTACACCTTC. Amino acid sequence: CSARDQPGFSGYTF.

The chain joins TRBV12-3 or TRBV12-4 to TRBJ2-7; D possibly uses TRBD1 or TRBD2 (5 bases each). The CDR3 consists of 12 residues. V was pared by 8 bases and J by 6 bases, with 14 bases between. CDR3: CASGIPRGEQYF. CDR3 DNA sequence: TGTGCCAGCGGGATCCCGAGGGGCGAGCAGTACTTC.

The chain employs TRBV5-4 and TRBJ1-2; no firm D call. V was clipped by 3 bases and J by 3 bases, with 9 bases between them. The CDR3 extends over 13 amino acids. Germline V gene lookup returns CDR1 SGHNT and CDR2 YYREEE (reference sequence). As DNA, the CDR3 is TGTGCCAGCAGCTCTCCTCTGGACTATGGCTACACCTTC. This sequence encodes CASSSPLDYGYTF.

The genes are TRBV6-5 and TRBJ1-3; tentatively, D is TRBD1 (5 bases). This CDR3 contains 15 residues. Germline V gene lookup returns CDR1 MNHEY and CDR2 SVGAGI. The V and J ends lost 7 bases and 0 bases respectively, with 13 bases between them. The CDR3: CASILLGGSGNTIYF. The DNA for the CDR3 is TGTGCCAGCATCTTACTCGGGGGCTCTGGAAACACCATATATTTT.

This clonotype occurred many times. The chain carries TRBV7-2 and TRBJ1-5; D uncertain. Trimming took 2 bases from V and 0 from J, leaving 11 bases between them. The CDR3 is 16 amino acids. Germline CDR1 and CDR2: SGHTA and FQGNSA. This CDR3 is CASSLFLDPSNQPQHF. The CDR3 region has the DNA TGTGCCAGCAGCTTATTTTTGGACCCTAGCAATCAGCCCCAGCATTTT.

The chain links TRBV7-6 to TRBJ2-3; 8 bases are a match to TRBD2. Losses at the gene ends were 2 bases for V and 4 bases for J; bases not matched to a gene: 11. The CDR3 runs 17 residues. Germline lookup yields CDR1 SGHVS and CDR2 FNYEAQ. The CDR3 DNA reads TGTGCCAGCAGCTTACGGAGGGGGGCTAGCGGGTCAGATACGCAGTATTTT. Translating gives CASSLRRGASGSDTQYF.

This clonotype was counted a few times. The chain joins TRBV5-1 to TRBJ1-1; 7 bases match TRBD1. V lost 4 bases to trimming and J lost 1 base; unmatched junction nucleotides: 7. Germline CDR1 reads SGHRS; CDR2 reads YFSETQ. The length of the CDR3 is 15 residues. The DNA of the CDR3 is TGCGCCAGCAGCCTGATAGGGGGCGGGAACACTGAAGCTTTCTTT. Translated: CASSLIGGGNTEAFF.

This clonotype was detected many times. The chain uses TRBV11-2 and TRBJ1-2; D gene uncertain. From germline, CDR1 is SGHAT and CDR2 FQNNGV. The CDR3 loop spans 15 amino acids. The germline V and J ends were trimmed by 0 bases and 4 bases, with 12 bases remaining between them. CDR3 nucleotide sequence: TGTGCCAGCAGCTTAGAGTGGGTGGCATCCTATGGCTACACCTTC. Amino acid sequence: CASSLEWVASYGYTF.

The chain uses TRBV2 and TRBJ1-4; D is unresolved. The CDR3 extends over 14 amino acids. Trimming left V 6 bases short and J 0 bases short, with 8 bases between. CDR1 and CDR2 from the germline V gene are SNHLY and FYNNEI. CDR3 amino acids: CASRIVATNEKLFF. In nucleotides, the CDR3 is TGTGCCAGCAGAATAGTTGCAACTAATGAAAAACTGTTTTTT.

This clonotype was seen many times. V usage is TRBV7-8 and J usage is TRBJ2-5; 10 nucleotides agree with TRBD2. With 5 bases clipped from V and 9 bases from J, the junction kept 9 bases outside the gene matches. The CDR3 is 14 residues long. Germline loops: CDR1 SGHVS, CDR2 FQNEAQ. This CDR3 is CASSVSGGARSQYF. The CDR3 DNA is TGTGCCAGCAGCGTGAGCGGGGGGGCGAGATCCCAGTACTTC.

This chain connects TRBV7-9 to TRBJ1-2; 11 positions agree with TRBD1. CDR1 and CDR2 from the germline V gene are SEHNR and FQNEAQ (reference sequence). The CDR3 runs 15 residues. V lost 1 base to trimming and J lost 6 bases; unmatched junction nucleotides: 4. The CDR3 DNA reads as TGTGCCAGCAGCTTAGTTGGGACAGGGGGGCATGGCTACACCTTC. Encoded protein: CASSLVGTGGHGYTF.

About this clonotype: This may stem from a read error, because a much larger clone lies one nucleotide away. The V gene is TRBV6-2 or TRBV6-3, the J gene TRBJ2-5; 8 nucleotides line up with TRBD2. In germline, CDR1 is MNHEY, CDR2 SVGEGT. J was trimmed by 11 bases and V by 6 bases; bases with no gene match: 23. This CDR3 has 17 amino acids. CDR3 sequence: CASRNPRGGLGYNEQYF. Here the CDR3 DNA reads TGTGCCAGCAGGAACCCCCGGGGGGGCCTGGGTTACAATGAGCAGTACTTC.

The rearrangement uses TRBV7-2 and TRBJ2-3; D not resolved. V shed 5 bases and J shed 4 bases, with 13 bases lying between them. Germline CDR1 reads SGHTA; CDR2 reads FQGNSA. This CDR3 is 14 amino acids long. The CDR3 loop is CASSPGFGADTQYF. CDR3 in DNA: TGTGCCAGCAGCCCGGGTTTTGGCGCAGATACGCAGTATTTT.

There are a few counts of this clonotype. Possible read error: a much larger clone is one base away. J is TRBJ2-7 and V is TRBV29-1; no reliable D call. CDR1 is SQVTM, CDR2 ANQGSEA, per germline. The length of the CDR3 is 11 residues. This CDR3 is CSVAFSCEQYF. The DNA for the CDR3 is TGCAGCGTTGCCTTCTCCTGCGAGCAGTACTTC.

This clonotype showed up many times. J is TRBJ2-3 and V is TRBV7-2, with 14 bases matching TRBD2. The CDR3 is made up of 17 amino acids. V shed 6 bases and J 7 bases; nucleotides not matched to a gene: 12. CDR1 and CDR2 from the germline V gene are SGHTA and FQGNSA. The CDR3 sequence: CASSSGLAGGRANTQYF. DNA for the CDR3: TGTGCCAGCAGTTCAGGACTAGCGGGGGGTCGAGCAAATACGCAGTATTTT.

Details on this clonotype: Possible read error: a much larger clone is one base away. The chain combines TRBV30 with TRBJ2-5, with 12 nucleotides matching TRBD1. CDR3 size: 14 residues. Unmatched junction bases numbered 10, after V lost 3 bases and J lost 11 bases. Per germline, CDR1 GTSNPN and CDR2 SVGIG (reference sequence). For the CDR3, the DNA is TGTGCCTGGAGCCGAAGGGACAGGGGGCTAGGGCAGTACTTC. This codes for CAWSRRDRGLGQYF.

This clonotype was observed a few times. A much larger clone lies a single base off, so this may be a read error. The chain recombines TRBV7-9 with TRBJ2-6; D possibly matches TRBD1 or TRBD2 (5 bases each). Deletions cut 8 bases from V and 0 bases from J, with 14 bases between. This CDR3 contains 16 residues. Germline values: CDR1 SEHNR, CDR2 FQNEAQ (reference sequence). The CDR3 spells CASRPGTLSGANVLTF. CDR3 nucleotides: TGTGCCAGCCGCCCAGGGACCCTCTCTGGGGCCAACGTCCTGACTTTC.